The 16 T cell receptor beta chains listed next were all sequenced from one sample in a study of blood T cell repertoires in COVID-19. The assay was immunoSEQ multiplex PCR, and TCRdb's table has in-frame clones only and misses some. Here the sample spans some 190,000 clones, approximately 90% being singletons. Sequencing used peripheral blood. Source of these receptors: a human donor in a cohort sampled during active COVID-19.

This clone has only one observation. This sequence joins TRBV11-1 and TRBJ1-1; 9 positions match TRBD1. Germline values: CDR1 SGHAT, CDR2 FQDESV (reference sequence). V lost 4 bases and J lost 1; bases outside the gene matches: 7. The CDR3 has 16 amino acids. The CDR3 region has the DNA TGTGCCAGCAGCTCTTACAGGGGGCCAGGGAACACTGAAGCTTTCTTT. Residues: CASSSYRGPGNTEAFF.

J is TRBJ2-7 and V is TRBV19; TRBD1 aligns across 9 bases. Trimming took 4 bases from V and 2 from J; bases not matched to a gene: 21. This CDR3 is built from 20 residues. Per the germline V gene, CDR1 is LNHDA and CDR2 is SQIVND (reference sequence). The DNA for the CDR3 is TGTGCCAGTAGTACTCCCCACTGGACAGGGGACCCAAATTTAACCTACGAGCAGTACTTC. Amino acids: CASSTPHWTGDPNLTYEQYF.

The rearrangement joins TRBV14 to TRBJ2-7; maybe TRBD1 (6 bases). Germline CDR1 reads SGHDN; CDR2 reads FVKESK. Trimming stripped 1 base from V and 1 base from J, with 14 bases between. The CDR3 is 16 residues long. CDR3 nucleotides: TGTGCCAGCAGCCAAGGCGAACAGGGCCTATCCTACGAGCAGTACTTC. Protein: CASSQGEQGLSYEQYF.

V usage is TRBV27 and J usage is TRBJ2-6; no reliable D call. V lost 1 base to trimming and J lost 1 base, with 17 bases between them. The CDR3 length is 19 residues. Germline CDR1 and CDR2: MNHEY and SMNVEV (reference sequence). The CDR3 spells CASSLWPADSQSGANVLTF. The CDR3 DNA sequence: TGTGCCAGCAGTTTATGGCCGGCAGACTCTCAGTCTGGGGCCAACGTCCTGACTTTC.

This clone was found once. CDR3 sequence (DNA): TGCGCCAGCAGCAAACAGGCTGCAACTAATGAAAAACTGTTTTTT. This sequence encodes CASSKQAATNEKLFF. This rearrangement joins TRBV5-1 to TRBJ1-4, with D possibly being TRBD1 (5 bases). This CDR3 has 15 amino acids. CDR1 SGHRS and CDR2 YFSETQ come from the germline V gene. With 4 bases removed from V and 0 bases from J, the gap between germline ends came to 10 bases.

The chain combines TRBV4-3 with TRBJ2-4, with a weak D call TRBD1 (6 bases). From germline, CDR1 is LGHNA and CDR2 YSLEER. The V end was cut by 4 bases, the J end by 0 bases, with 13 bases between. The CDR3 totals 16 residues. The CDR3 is CASSLFLGGAKNIQYF. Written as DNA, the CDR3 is TGCGCCAGCAGCCTATTCTTAGGGGGAGCCAAAAACATTCAGTACTTC.

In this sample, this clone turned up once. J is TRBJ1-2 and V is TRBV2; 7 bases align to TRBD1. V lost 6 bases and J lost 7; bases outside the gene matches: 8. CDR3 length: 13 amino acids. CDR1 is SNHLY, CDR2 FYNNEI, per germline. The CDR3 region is CASRTTGASGYTF. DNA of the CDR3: TGTGCCAGCAGGACCACAGGGGCGAGTGGCTACACCTTC.

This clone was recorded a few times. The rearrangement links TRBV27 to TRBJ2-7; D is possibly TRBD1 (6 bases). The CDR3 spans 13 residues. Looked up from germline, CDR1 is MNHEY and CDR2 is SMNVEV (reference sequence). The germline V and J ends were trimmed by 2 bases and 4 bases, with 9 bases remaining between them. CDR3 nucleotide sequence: TGTGCCAGCAGTTTACACAGGGCGTACGAGCAGTACTTC. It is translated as CASSLHRAYEQYF.

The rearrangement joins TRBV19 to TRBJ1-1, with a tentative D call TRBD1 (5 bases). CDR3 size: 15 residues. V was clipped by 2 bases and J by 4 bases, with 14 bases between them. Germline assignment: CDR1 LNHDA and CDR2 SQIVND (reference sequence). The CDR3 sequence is CASSIRAGPSTEAFF. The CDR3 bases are TGTGCCAGTAGTATAAGGGCAGGGCCCTCCACTGAAGCTTTCTTT.

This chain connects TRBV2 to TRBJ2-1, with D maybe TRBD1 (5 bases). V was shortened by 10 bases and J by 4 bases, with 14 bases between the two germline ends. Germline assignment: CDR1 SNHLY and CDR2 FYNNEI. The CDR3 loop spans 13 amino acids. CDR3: CAKQVLHYNEQFF. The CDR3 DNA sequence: TGTGCCAAACAGGTGTTGCATTACAATGAGCAGTTCTTC.

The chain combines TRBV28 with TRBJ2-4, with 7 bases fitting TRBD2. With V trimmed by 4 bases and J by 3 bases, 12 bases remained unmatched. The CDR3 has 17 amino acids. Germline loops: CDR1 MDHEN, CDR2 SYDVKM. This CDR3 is CASSSLGGDLGKNIQYF. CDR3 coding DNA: TGTGCCAGCAGTTCGCTTGGGGGGGATTTGGGCAAAAACATTCAGTACTTC.

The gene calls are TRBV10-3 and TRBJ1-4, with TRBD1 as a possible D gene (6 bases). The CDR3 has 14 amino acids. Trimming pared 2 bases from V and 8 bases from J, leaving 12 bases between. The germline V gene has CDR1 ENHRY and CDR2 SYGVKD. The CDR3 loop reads CAISEGGAREKLFF. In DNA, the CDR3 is TGTGCCATCAGTGAGGGGGGGGCGCGGGAAAAACTGTTTTTT.

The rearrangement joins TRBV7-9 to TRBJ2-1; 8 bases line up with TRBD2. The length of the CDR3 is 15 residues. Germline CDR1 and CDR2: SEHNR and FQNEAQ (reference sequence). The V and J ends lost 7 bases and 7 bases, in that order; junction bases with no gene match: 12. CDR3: CASNKAGVIRNEQFF. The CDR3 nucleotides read TGTGCCAGCAATAAAGCGGGAGTAATCAGGAATGAGCAGTTCTTC.

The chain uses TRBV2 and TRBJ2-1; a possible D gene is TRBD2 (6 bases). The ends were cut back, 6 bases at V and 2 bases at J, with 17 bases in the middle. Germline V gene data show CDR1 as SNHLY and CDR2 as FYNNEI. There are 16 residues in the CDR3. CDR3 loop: CASSGSGLFTYNEQFF. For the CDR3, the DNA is TGTGCCAGCAGCGGCTCGGGACTTTTTACCTACAATGAGCAGTTCTTC.

The CDR3 protein is CASSPPWNTEAFF. The CDR3 coding sequence is TGTGCCAGCAGCCCCCCATGGAACACTGAAGCTTTCTTT. The rearrangement joins TRBV6-5 to TRBJ1-1; unclear D gene. Germline V CDR1 and CDR2: MNHEY, SVGAGI. The CDR3 has 13 amino acids. V shed 6 bases and J shed 1 base, with 9 bases lying between them.

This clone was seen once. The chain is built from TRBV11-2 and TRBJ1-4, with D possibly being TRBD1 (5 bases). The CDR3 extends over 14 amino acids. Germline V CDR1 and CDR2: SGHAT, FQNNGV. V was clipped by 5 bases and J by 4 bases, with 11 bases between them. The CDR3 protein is CASSAHRSNEKLFF. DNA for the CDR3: TGTGCCAGCAGCGCCCACAGGAGTAATGAAAAACTGTTTTTT.